This TCR beta chain was found in a study of cytomegalovirus exposure and HLA in healthy donors. Study results and caveats: A few chains tied to CMV proved CMV antigen-specific in vitro. The majority of TCR sequences were rare, yet some public TCRs appeared in many donors. Earlier analysis yielded a pattern in which most TCR beta V segments were productive about 90% or about 30% of the time.

Turning to this clone: The antigen is not known.

The germline CDR1 and CDR2 sequences are SNHLY and FYNNEI. There are 16 residues in the CDR3. V lost 1 base to trimming and J lost 9 bases; unmatched junction nucleotides: 10. PCR employed 60 Vbeta and 13 Jbeta primers. Sequencing used immunoSEQ multiplex PCR; TCRdb keeps in-frame clones, though not all of them. This table has about 120,000 clones, roughly 80% appearing once. This clonotype was sampled from a woman younger than 35 in good health and CMV-seronegative. The specimen was PBMCs. The V and J genes are TRBV2 and TRBJ2-1, with 9 bases that match TRBD1. The CDR3 nucleotides read TGTGCCAGCAGTGAAGATCGACAGGGGGTAAAGGGTGAGCAGTTCTTC. It specifies CASSEDRQGVKGEQFF.